The following is a T cell receptor beta chain sequence with its context. Its specificity is unknown. The entry originates in a study of T cell responses to AZD1222 COVID-19 vaccine. CDR3 length: 15 residues. Germline V CDR1 and CDR2: MGHRA, YSYEKL. V was pared by 1 base and J by 8 bases, with 5 bases of the junction left unmatched. Using immunoSEQ multiplex PCR, the repertoire was profiled, and TCRdb retains in-frame clones only, with some absent. The sample shows 110,000 to 150,000 clones, around 92% of them seen only once. The study's findings and limits: Mostly white British, mostly female donors; authors suggested clonal diversity may be underestimated.

The sequenced sample was peripheral blood, obtained 28 days after the second AZD1222 dose. V gene TRBV4-1 combines with J gene TRBJ1-6, with 7 bases identical to TRBD1. The receptor was derived from an adult who received the AZD1222 COVID-19 vaccine. The CDR3 reads CASSQAQGVHSPLHF. The CDR3 DNA is TGCGCCAGCAGCCAAGCTCAGGGGGTGCATTCACCCCTCCACTTT.